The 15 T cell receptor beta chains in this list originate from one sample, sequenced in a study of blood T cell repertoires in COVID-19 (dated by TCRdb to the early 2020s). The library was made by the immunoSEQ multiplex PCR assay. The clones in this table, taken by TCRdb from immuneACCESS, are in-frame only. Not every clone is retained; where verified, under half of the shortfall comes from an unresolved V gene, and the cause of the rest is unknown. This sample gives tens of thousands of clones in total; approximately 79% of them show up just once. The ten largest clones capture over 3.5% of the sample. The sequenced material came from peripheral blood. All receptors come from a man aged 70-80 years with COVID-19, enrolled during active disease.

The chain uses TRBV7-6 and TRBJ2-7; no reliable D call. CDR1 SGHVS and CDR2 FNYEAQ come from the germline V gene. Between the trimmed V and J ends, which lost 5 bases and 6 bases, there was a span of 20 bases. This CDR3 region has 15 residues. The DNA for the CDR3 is TGTGCCAGCAGCGCCCCTGGTTCGGGTATAGGCGAGCAGTACTTC. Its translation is CASSAPGSGIGEQYF.

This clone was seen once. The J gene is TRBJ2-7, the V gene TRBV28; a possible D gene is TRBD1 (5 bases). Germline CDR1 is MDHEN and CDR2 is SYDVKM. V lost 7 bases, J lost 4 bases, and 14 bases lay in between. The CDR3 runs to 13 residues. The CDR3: CASTRTRKYEQYF. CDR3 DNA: TGTGCCAGCACCAGGACACGAAAGTACGAGCAGTACTTC.

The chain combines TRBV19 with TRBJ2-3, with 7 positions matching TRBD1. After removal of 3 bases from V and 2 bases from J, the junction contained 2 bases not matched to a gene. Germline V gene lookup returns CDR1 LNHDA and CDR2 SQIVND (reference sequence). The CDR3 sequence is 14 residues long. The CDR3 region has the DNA TGTGCCAGTAGTATGACAGGGCCCACAGATACGCAGTATTTT. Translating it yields CASSMTGPTDTQYF.

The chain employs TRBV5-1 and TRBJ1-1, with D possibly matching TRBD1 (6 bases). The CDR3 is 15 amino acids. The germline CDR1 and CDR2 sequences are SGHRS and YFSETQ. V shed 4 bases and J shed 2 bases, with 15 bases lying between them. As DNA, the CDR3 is TGCGCCAGCAGCCCAAGGACAGACGTAAACACTGAAGCTTTCTTT. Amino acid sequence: CASSPRTDVNTEAFF.

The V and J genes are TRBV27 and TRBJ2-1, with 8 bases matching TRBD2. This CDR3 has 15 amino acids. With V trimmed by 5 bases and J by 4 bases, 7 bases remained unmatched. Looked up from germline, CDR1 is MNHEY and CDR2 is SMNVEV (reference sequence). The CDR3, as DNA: TGTGCCAGCAGTCCCGTAGCGGGACCTTACAATGAGCAGTTCTTC. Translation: CASSPVAGPYNEQFF.

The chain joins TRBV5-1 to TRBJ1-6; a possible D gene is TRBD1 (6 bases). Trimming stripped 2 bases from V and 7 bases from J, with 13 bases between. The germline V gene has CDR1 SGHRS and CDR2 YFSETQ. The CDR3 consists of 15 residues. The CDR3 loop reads CASSLLGQMNSPLHF. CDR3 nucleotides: TGCGCCAGCAGCTTACTGGGACAAATGAATTCACCCCTCCACTTT. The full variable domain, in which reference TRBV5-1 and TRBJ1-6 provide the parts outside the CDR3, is KAGVTQTPRYLIKTRGQQVTLSCSPISGHRSVSWYQQTPGQGLQFLFEYFSETQRNKGNFPGRFSGRQFSNSRSEMNVSTLELGDSALYLCASSLLGQMNSPLHFGNGTRLTVT.

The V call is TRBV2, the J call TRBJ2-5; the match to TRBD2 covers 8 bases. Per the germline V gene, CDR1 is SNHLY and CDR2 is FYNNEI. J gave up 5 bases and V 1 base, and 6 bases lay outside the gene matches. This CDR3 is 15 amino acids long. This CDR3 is CASSEGASGSETQYF. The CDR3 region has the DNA TGTGCCAGCAGTGAAGGGGCTAGCGGGTCGGAGACCCAGTACTTC.

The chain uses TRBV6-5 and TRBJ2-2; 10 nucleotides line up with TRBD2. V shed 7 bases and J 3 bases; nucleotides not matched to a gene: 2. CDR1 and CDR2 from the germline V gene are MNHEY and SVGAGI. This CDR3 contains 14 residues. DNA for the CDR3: TGTGCCAGCATAGGACTAGCGGACACCGGGGAGCTGTTTTTT. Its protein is CASIGLADTGELFF.

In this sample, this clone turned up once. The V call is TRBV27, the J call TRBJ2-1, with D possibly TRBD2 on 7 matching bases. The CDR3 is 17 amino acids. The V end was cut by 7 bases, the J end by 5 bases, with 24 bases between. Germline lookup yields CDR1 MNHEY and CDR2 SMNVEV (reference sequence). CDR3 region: CASTIHEGGASDNEQFF. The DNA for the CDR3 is TGTGCCAGCACCATCCACGAAGGGGGGGCGTCTGACAATGAGCAGTTCTTC.

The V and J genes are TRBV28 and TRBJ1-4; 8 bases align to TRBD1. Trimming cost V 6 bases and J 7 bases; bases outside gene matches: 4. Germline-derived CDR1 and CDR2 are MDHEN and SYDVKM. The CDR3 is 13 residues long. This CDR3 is CASRDRASEKLFF. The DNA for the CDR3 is TGTGCCAGCAGGGACAGGGCTTCTGAAAAACTGTTTTTT.

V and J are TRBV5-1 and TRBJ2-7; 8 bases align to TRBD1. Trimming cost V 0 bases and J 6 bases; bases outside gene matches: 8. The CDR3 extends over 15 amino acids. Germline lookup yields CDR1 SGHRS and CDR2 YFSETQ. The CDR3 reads CASSLEGTGWSEQYF. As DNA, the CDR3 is TGCGCCAGCAGCTTGGAAGGGACAGGCTGGTCCGAGCAGTACTTC.

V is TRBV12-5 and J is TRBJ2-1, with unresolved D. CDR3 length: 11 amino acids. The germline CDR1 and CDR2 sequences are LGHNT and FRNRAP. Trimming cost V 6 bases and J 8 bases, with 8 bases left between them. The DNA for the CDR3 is TGTGCTAGTGGCCAAATCCATGAGCAGTTCTTC. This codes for CASGQIHEQFF.

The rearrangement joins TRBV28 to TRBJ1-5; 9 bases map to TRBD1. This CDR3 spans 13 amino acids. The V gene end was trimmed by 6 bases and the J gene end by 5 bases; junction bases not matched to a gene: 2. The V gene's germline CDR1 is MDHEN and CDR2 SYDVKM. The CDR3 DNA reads TGTGCCAGCAGGAACAGGGGGCATCAGCCCCAGCATTTT. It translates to CASRNRGHQPQHF. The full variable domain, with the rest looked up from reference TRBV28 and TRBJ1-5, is DVKVTQSSRYLVKRTGEKVFLECVQDMDHENMFWYRQDPGLGLRLIYFSYDVKMKEKGDIPEGYSVSREKKERFSLILESASTNQTSMYLCASRNRGHQPQHFGDGTRLSIL.

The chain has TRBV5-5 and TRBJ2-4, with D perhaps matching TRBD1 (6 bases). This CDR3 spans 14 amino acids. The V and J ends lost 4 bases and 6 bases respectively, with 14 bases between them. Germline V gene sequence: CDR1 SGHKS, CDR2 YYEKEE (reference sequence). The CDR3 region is CASSTTGTPNIQYF. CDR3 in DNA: TGTGCCAGCAGCACTACAGGGACCCCAAACATTCAGTACTTC.

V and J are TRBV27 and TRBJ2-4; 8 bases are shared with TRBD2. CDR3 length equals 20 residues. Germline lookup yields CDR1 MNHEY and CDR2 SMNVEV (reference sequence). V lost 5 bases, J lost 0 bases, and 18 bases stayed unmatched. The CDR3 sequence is CASSPYPGGSGYLAKNIQYF. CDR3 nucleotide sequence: TGTGCCAGCAGTCCATACCCGGGGGGGAGCGGATACCTAGCCAAAAACATTCAGTACTTC.